The entry that follows covers one TCR beta chain sequence. There is no known antigen for this receptor. No per-base quality is available; no much larger clone lies one base away. These data originate in a study of blood T cell repertoires in COVID-19 (dated by TCRdb to the early 2020s). A note on the overall study: Samples covering the acute and convalescent phases of COVID-19 were provided by collaborators in the United States, Italy and Spain. The sample metadata nearly always contained a de-identified subject ID, COVID-19 status, age in years and sex. Where HLA class I and class II types were available, the types were taken from metadata supplied by the sample provider, not from assay-based typing. A freely available public database, intended as a resource for researchers studying the immune response to SARS-CoV-2, is where the repertoires were released. Subjects who had been exposed to COVID-19, were actively infected with it, or had recovered from it provided the deeply sampled blood TCRbeta repertoires that made up the dataset. The samples were drawn from the first 160 participants of the ongoing ImmuneRACE study and from over 950 subjects provided by 6 global collaborators. The material from the prospective study consisted of cDNA or gDNA derived from T cells, B-cell-depleted T cells, or PBMCs.

TCRbeta CDR3 regions were amplified from genomic DNA by means of the immunoSEQ Assay, a bias-controlled multiplex PCR. In the paper's pipeline: The number of nucleated cells in each sample was estimated from the amplification of reference gene primers within the assay. Sequence reads were collapsed and filtered to measure the absolute abundance of every unique TCRbeta CDR3 rearrangement. Productive Simpson clonality was computed per sample as the square root of Simpson's diversity index over productive rearrangements. As stored in TCRdb, this immuneACCESS dataset retains in-frame rearrangements with V and J assigned. A fraction of the clones does not appear; measured against another copy, unresolved V genes explain less than half of the discrepancy, and the remainder lacks a known reason. That table supplies the V and J calls and clone size; D and trimming were determined from the DNA. The sample records 150,000 or so clones, around three quarters of which are singletons. Roughly 1.5% of the sample comes from the top ten.

Reading from cysteine to phenylalanine, the CDR3 counts 14 amino acids. CDR3 DNA only is kept here, 42 bases in frame from base 1. V is pruned by 4 bases and J by 4 bases, leaving 4 bases of the junction without a gene match. CDR1 and CDR2 are read off the germline V gene (reference sequence) as LGHDT and YNNKEL. Collaborating institutions collected whole blood in K2EDTA tubes following their own protocols. For TCRbeta analysis, collaborators shipped samples in one of three forms: frozen whole blood, isolated PBMCs, or DNA extracted from either of those sample types. Broad study findings and their caveats: Clinical and demographic metadata were provided uncurated, with the amount varying by source and participant.

The sequenced sample consisted of peripheral blood. The rearrangement joined TRBV3-1 (or the pseudogene TRBV3-2) to TRBJ2-7, with 10 bases aligning to TRBD1. This TCR came from a man at least 80 years old with acute or convalescent COVID-19. The CDR3 amino acid sequence is: CASSRGQGTYEQYF. Read as DNA, the sequence is TGTGCCAGCAGCCGGGGACAGGGGACTTACGAGCAGTACTTC.